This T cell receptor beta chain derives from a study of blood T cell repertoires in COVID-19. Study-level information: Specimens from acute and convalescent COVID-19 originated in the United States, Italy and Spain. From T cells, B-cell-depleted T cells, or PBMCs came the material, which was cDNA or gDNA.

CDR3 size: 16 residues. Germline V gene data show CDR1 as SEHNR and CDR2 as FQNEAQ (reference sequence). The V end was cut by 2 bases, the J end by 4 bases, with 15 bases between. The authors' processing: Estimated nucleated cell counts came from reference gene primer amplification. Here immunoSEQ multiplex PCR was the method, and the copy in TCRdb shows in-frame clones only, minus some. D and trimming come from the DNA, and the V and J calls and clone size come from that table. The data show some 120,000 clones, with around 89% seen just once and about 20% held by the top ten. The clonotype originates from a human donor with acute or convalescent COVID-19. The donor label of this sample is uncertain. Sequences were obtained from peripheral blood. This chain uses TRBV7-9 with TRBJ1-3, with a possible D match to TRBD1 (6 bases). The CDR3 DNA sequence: TGTGCCAGCAGCTTACGGGGGGCGCTTACCGGAAACACCATATATTTT. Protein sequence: CASSLRGALTGNTIYF.